One T cell receptor beta chain is described in this entry. What it binds is unknown. The sample originates from a study of Ad26.COV2.S vaccination and SARS-CoV-2 variants. Overall study findings and caveats: Recipients given vaccine exceeded placebo recipients in spike-specific TCR breadth.

The assay was immunoSEQ multiplex PCR, and TCRdb's table has in-frame clones only and misses some. Of 400,000 or so clones in the sample, about 88% were seen once. Treatment here: roughly 19 received Ad26.COV2.S at low or high dose, single or two shots; about five received placebo; per-sample allocation not given. Samples analyzed were those drawn on day 63 after the first vaccine or placebo injection. CDR1 is LNHDA and CDR2 is SQIVND in the germline V gene (reference sequence). With 3 bases clipped from V and 0 bases from J, the junction kept 5 bases outside the gene matches. This CDR3 has 16 amino acids.

The V and J genes are TRBV19 and TRBJ2-4, with 7 nucleotides matching TRBD2. This sequence originates from a person aged 18-65 years who received the Ad26.COV2.S COVID-19 vaccine or a placebo. This specimen was peripheral blood, taken in a trial of Ad26.COV2.S vaccine versus placebo. CDR3 DNA sequence: TGTGCCAGTAGTATGGGGGGGTCACTAGCCAAAAACATTCAGTACTTC. Its translation: CASSMGGSLAKNIQYF. Based on the CDR3 plus reference TRBV19 and TRBJ2-4, the full variable domain is DGGITQSPKYLFRKEGQNVTLSCEQNLNHDAMYWYRQDPGQGLRLIYYSQIVNDFQKGDIAEGYSVSREKKESFPLTVTSAQKNPTAFYLCASSMGGSLAKNIQYFGAGTRLSVL.